The 13 T cell receptor beta chains below were found in one sample sequenced in a study of regulatory T cells in long-lasting Graves disease. Documented time point: newly diagnosed GD, antithyroid drugs for less than 3 months. Extracted RNA from PBMCs served as the source of the TCR library. The TCR beta library used iRepertoire HTBI primers with Arm-PCR amplification of CDR3. TCRdb called the multiplex PCR reads again in MiXCR, with one record for every CDR3 protein. The repertoire includes 380,000 or so distinct CDR3 sequences, under 20% of them detected once, and around 21% sits in the top ten. The same specimen was also included in a second study, on T cells in Graves' hyperthyroidism and ophthalmopathy.

Sequenced here: peripheral blood mononuclear cells (PBMCs), sampled at new diagnosis, from a patient treated with antithyroid drugs. The receptor source for this set is a woman between 18 and 29 years old with Graves disease.

The chain carries TRBV10-1 and TRBJ2-3, with a possible D match to TRBD2 (6 bases). The CDR3 loop spans 15 amino acids. Germline CDR1 and CDR2: WNHNN and SYGVQD (reference sequence). Trimming took 4 bases from V and 2 from J, leaving 13 bases between them. The CDR3 DNA reads TGCGCCAGCAGTGGGGACTCTAAAAACACAGATACGCAGTATTTT. This translates into CASSGDSKNTDTQYF.

The rearrangement uses TRBV15 and TRBJ2-7; 13 bases fit TRBD2. V trimming: 3 bases; J trimming: 6 bases; junction bases outside the gene matches: 5. The CDR3 contains 15 residues. Germline V CDR1 and CDR2: LNHNV, YYDKDF (reference sequence). Here the CDR3 reads CATSRRLAGGPEQYF. The CDR3 DNA follows: TGTGCCACCAGCAGGCGACTAGCGGGAGGCCCCGAGCAGTACTTC.

There are many counts of this clonotype. V is TRBV20-1 and J is TRBJ2-1; 12 bases match TRBD2. Trimming removed 6 bases from V and 4 bases from J; junction bases left unmatched: 7. Germline values: CDR1 DFQATT, CDR2 SNEGSKA (reference sequence). The length of the CDR3 is 15 residues. CDR3 sequence (DNA): TGCAGTGCAGAAGGACTAGCGGGATCATACAATGAGCAGTTCTTC. It specifies CSAEGLAGSYNEQFF.

At least ten counts were recorded for this clonotype. The chain uses TRBV3-1 and TRBJ2-7; 8 bases align to TRBD2. Germline V gene data show CDR1 as LGHDT and CDR2 as YNNKEL (reference sequence). There are 16 residues in the CDR3. J was trimmed by 4 bases and V by 4 bases; bases with no gene match: 12. The CDR3 region is CASSRPGSGAEYEQYF. The CDR3 nucleotides read TGTGCCAGCAGCCGTCCCGGTAGCGGGGCGGAATACGAGCAGTACTTC.

This clonotype was observed at least ten times. The J gene is TRBJ2-7, the V gene TRBV6-1; D gene ambiguous. The CDR3 extends over 15 amino acids. With 6 bases removed from V and 2 bases from J, the gap between germline ends came to 17 bases. CDR1 is MNHNS and CDR2 is SASEGT in the germline V gene. This chain's CDR3 is CASRRTLTGPYEQYF. CDR3 sequence (DNA): TGTGCCAGCAGGAGAACGTTGACCGGGCCCTACGAGCAGTACTTC.

This clonotype has ten or more counts. The chain recombines TRBV7-8 with TRBJ1-2, with D unresolved. This CDR3 contains 18 residues. CDR1 and CDR2 from the germline V gene are SGHVS and FQNEAQ. V was shortened by 6 bases and J by 4 bases, with 27 bases between the two germline ends. In DNA form, the CDR3 reads TGTGCCAGCAGAAATCCCACCGACGGGTCACAAAGGGTCTATGGCTACACCTTC. Protein: CASRNPTDGSQRVYGYTF.

A note on this clonotype: This may arise from a read error, as a much more abundant clone is one base away. The chain employs TRBV7-3 and TRBJ2-1; TRBD1 matches at 8 bases. The CDR3 is 15 residues long. Looked up from germline, CDR1 is SGHTA and CDR2 is FQGTGA. Unmatched junction bases numbered 14, after V lost 3 bases and J lost 13 bases. CDR3 coding DNA: TGTGCCAGCAGCTTGGGGGCAGGGGGCGTGGAGACCCAGTTCTTC. Its protein is CASSLGAGGVETQFF.

This chain links TRBV6-5 with TRBJ1-2; D remains ambiguous. Germline V gene data show CDR1 as MNHEY and CDR2 as SVGAGI. This CDR3 comprises 17 residues. V lost 0 bases to trimming and J lost 2 bases, with 16 bases between them. The CDR3 reads CASSYSIHGLGNYGYTF. DNA of the CDR3: TGTGCCAGCAGTTACTCGATACACGGCCTAGGGAACTATGGCTACACCTTC.

The chain couples TRBV12-3 or TRBV12-4 to TRBJ2-2; 8 nucleotides agree with TRBD2. This CDR3 spans 13 amino acids. The trim removed 6 bases at V and 5 bases at J, leaving 2 bases unmatched. CDR3 loop: CASRGGGTGELFF. The CDR3 region has the DNA TGTGCCAGCAGGGGCGGGGGGACCGGGGAGCTGTTTTTT.

There are many counts of this clonotype. The chain has TRBV6-1 and TRBJ1-2; D is ambiguous. CDR1 and CDR2 (germline): MNHNS, SASEGT. This CDR3 has 11 amino acids. Trimming pared 7 bases from V and 2 bases from J, leaving 5 bases between. In DNA, the CDR3 is TGTGCCAGCAACCTAAACTATGGCTACACCTTC. Translated: CASNLNYGYTF.

This clonotype appeared once. The chain's CDR3 is CASSGTVHSNQPQHF. The CDR3 nucleotides are TGTGCCAGCAGTGGGACAGTCCATAGCAATCAGCCCCAGCATTTT. This chain joins TRBV2 and TRBJ1-5; perhaps TRBD1 as D (6 bases). CDR3 length equals 15 residues. The V and J ends lost 4 bases and 0 bases respectively, with 10 bases between them. In germline, CDR1 is SNHLY, CDR2 FYNNEI.

About this clonotype: A far larger clone is a single base away, which makes a read error likely. The CDR3 does not close with the conserved phenylalanine or tryptophan, likely indicating a read error. The rearrangement uses TRBV9 and TRBJ2-1; D uncertain. The last part of the DNA fits TRBJ2-5 better; the J call may be wrong. This CDR3 is built from 15 residues. The V gene's germline CDR1 is SGDLS and CDR2 YYNGEE. CDR3 sequence reads: CASSVGVQPPETQYS. The CDR3 DNA reads TGTGCCAGCAGCGTAGGGGTACAGCCACCCGAGACCCAGTACTCC.

A few counts support this clonotype. J is TRBJ1-1 and V is TRBV5-1, with 7 nucleotides matching TRBD1. Germline V lookup: CDR1 SGHRS, CDR2 YFSETQ. CDR3 length: 13 amino acids. Trimming cost V 4 bases and J 6 bases; bases outside gene matches: 6. The CDR3 sequence is CASSLGQIPEAFF. Written as DNA, the CDR3 is TGCGCCAGCAGCCTGGGACAGATCCCTGAAGCTTTCTTT.